This TCR beta chain emerged from a study of blood T cells in healthy people across ages. CDR3 length: 13 residues. The V and J ends lost 5 bases and 4 bases respectively, with 12 bases between them. Regarding the study as a whole: Older individuals had lower TCR beta diversity per million T cells (the decline was roughly linear).

This clonotype has a handful of counts. No antigen is known for it. Primed by a sample-barcoded 5' primer and a J-beta primer mix, a second PCR proceeded for about 7 to 11 cycles. A single record per CDR3 protein comes from TCRdb applying MiXCR to the 5' RACE reads. The data contain roughly 2 million distinct CDR3 sequences, roughly 52% of them singletons. V gene TRBV12-3 or TRBV12-4 combines with J gene TRBJ2-7; the D gene is possibly TRBD1 (5 bases). This clonotype was obtained from a woman between 40 and 55 years old in good health. The sample comprised blood. DNA for the CDR3: TGTGCCAGCAGTCTAACGACAGAGTACGAGCAGTACTTC. Its translation is CASSLTTEYEQYF.